Detailed here is one T cell receptor (beta chain). The data originate from a study of blood T cell repertoires in COVID-19. The CDR3 is made up of 15 amino acids. J lost 5 bases, V lost 4 bases, and 4 bases had no gene match. Germline lookup yields CDR1 MRHNA and CDR2 SNTAGT. Sequencing was performed with immunoSEQ multiplex PCR; in TCRdb, only in-frame clones are kept and a portion is missing. Altogether approximately 110,000 clones are present, roughly 85% being singletons, with the ten largest covering 15% to 20%. Sequenced: peripheral blood. This receptor was identified in a woman aged 60-70 years with acute or convalescent COVID-19. The chain combines TRBV6-4 with TRBJ2-1, with 11 nucleotides matching TRBD2. The CDR3 region is CASSGGTSGDNEQFF. In DNA form, the CDR3 reads TGTGCCAGCAGTGGTGGGACTAGCGGTGACAATGAGCAGTTCTTC.